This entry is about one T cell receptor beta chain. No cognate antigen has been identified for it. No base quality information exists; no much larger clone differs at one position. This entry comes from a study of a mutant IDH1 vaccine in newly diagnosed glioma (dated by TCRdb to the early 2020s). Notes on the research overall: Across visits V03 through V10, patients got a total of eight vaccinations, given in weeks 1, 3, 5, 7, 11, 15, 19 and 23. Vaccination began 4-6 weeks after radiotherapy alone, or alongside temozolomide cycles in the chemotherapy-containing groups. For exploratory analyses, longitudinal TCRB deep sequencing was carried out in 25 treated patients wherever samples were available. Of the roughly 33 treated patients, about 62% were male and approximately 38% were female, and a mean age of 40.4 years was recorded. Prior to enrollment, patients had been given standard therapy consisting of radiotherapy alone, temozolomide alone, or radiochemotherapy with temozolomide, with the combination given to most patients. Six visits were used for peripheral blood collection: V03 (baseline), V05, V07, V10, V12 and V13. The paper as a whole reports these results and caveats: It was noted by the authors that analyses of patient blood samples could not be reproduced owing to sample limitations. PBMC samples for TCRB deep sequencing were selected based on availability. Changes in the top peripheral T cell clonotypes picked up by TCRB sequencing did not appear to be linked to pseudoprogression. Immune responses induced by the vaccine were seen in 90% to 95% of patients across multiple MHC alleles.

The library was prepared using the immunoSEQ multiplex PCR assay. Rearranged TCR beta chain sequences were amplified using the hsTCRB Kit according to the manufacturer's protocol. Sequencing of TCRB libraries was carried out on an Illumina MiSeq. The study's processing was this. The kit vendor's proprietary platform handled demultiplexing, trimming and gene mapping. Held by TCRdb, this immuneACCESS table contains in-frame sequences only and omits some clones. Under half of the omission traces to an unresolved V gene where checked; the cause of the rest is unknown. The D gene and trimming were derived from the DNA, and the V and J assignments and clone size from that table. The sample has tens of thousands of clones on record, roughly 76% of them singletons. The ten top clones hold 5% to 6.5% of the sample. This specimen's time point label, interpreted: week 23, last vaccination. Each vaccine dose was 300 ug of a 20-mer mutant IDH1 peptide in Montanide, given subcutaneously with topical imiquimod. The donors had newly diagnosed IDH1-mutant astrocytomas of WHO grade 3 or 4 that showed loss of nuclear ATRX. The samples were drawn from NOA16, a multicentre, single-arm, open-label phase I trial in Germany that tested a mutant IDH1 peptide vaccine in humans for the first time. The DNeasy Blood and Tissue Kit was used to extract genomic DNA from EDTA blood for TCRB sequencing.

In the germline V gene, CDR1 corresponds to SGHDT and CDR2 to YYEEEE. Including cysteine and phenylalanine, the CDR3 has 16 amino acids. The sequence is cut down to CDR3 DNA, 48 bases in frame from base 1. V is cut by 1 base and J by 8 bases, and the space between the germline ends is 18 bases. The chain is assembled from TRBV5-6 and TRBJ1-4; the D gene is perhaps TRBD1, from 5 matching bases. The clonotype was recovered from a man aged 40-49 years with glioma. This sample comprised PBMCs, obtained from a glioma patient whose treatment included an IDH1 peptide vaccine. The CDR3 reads CASSLRGHGGKEKLFF. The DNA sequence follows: TGTGCCAGCAGCTTGCGTGGCCATGGGGGGAAAGAAAAACTGTTTTTT.